These 5 T cell receptor beta chains came from one sample sequenced in a study of PD-L1 blockade in urothelial cancer. Using immunoSEQ multiplex PCR, the repertoire was profiled, and TCRdb retains in-frame clones only, with some absent. The sample holds about 43,000 clones; 88% are singletons and the top ten take over 12%. Sequencing was performed on PBMCs, taken around atezolizumab (anti-PD-L1) treatment. All receptors derive from a woman aged 60-75 years with urothelial cancer.

V is TRBV15 and J is TRBJ2-3; TRBD1 aligns across 9 bases. Looked up from germline, CDR1 is LNHNV and CDR2 is YYDKDF (reference sequence). The CDR3 has 15 residues. Unmatched junction bases numbered 7, after V lost 3 bases and J lost 6 bases. The CDR3 DNA reads as TGTGCCACCAGCAGCCGCGACAGGGGGTCGGATACGCAGTATTTT. Protein: CATSSRDRGSDTQYF.

This chain joins TRBV2 and TRBJ2-5; D gene unclear. Between the trimmed V and J ends, which lost 2 bases and 4 bases, there was a span of 17 bases. This CDR3 comprises 16 residues. Germline CDR1 SNHLY, CDR2 FYNNEI. The CDR3, as DNA: TGTGCCAGCAGTGAACTCACCGGGTCAATGTCAGAGACCCAGTACTTC. Translated, it gives CASSELTGSMSETQYF. The complete variable domain, with remaining parts taken from reference TRBV2 and TRBJ2-5, reads EPEVTQTPSHQVTQMGQEVILRCVPISNHLYFYWYRQILGQKVEFLVSFYNNEISEKSEIFDDQFSVERPDGSNFTLKIRSTKLEDSAMYFCASSELTGSMSETQYFGPGTRLLVL.

The V and J genes are TRBV7-8 and TRBJ1-5, with 9 bases aligning to TRBD1. The junction had 12 bases not matched to a gene; V was cut back by 6 bases and J by 6 bases. The CDR3 covers 16 residues. Germline V gives CDR1 SGHVS, CDR2 FQNEAQ. CDR3 sequence reads: CASSKGTGGMLQPQHF. Here the CDR3 DNA reads TGTGCCAGCAGTAAGGGAACAGGGGGCATGCTTCAGCCCCAGCATTTT.

This clone was seen just once. This sequence joins TRBV5-1 and TRBJ2-7; possibly TRBD1 for D (6 bases). The CDR3 consists of 15 residues. Looked up from germline, CDR1 is SGHRS and CDR2 is YFSETQ. The V and J ends lost 4 bases and 2 bases respectively, with 16 bases between them. This CDR3 is CASSRLPDRPYEQYF. The CDR3 DNA is TGCGCCAGCAGCCGGCTCCCAGACAGGCCCTACGAGCAGTACTTC.

This clone was counted only a few times. The CDR3 coding sequence is TGTGCCAGCAGCTTAGGACAGGGGATTCCTACAGATACGCAGTATTTT. Translating it yields CASSLGQGIPTDTQYF. V usage is TRBV7-9 and J usage is TRBJ2-3; TRBD1 aligns across 8 bases. Germline V gene data show CDR1 as SEHNR and CDR2 as FQNEAQ (reference sequence). This CDR3 is 16 amino acids long. V shed 1 base and J 3 bases; nucleotides not matched to a gene: 6.